A single sample is the source of the 29 T cell receptor beta chains below, sequenced in a study of T cell repertoires in cytomegalovirus infection. TCRdb reanalysed the reads using MiXCR and keeps one entry per CDR3 protein. The data show about 740,000 distinct CDR3 sequences, 35% seen once. The sequenced sample was PBMCs. The receptors derive from a human donor in good health (CMV status not recorded). Some clones in this sample may be carry-over from other donors' samples.

The chain couples TRBV6-5 to TRBJ2-3; possible D gene TRBD1, 5 bases. The CDR3 consists of 14 residues. Germline V CDR1 and CDR2: MNHEY, SVGAGI. Trimming removed 0 bases at V and 3 bases at J, with 7 bases between. The CDR3 region is CASSYSPGTDTQYF. Written as DNA, the CDR3 is TGTGCCAGCAGTTACTCCCCAGGGACAGATACGCAGTATTTT.

The table lists this clonotype with a few counts. The chain employs TRBV7-2 and TRBJ2-4; a weak D match, TRBD2 (5 bases). CDR3 length: 13 amino acids. The germline V gene encodes CDR1 SGHTA and CDR2 FQGNSA. Deletions cut 8 bases from V and 0 bases from J, with 8 bases between. The CDR3, as DNA: TGTGCCAGCGTCGGGGTAGCCAAAAACATTCAGTACTTC. It yields the protein CASVGVAKNIQYF.

The chain couples TRBV19 to TRBJ2-5; perhaps TRBD2 as D (6 bases). The CDR3 is made up of 15 amino acids. Germline lookup yields CDR1 LNHDA and CDR2 SQIVND (reference sequence). V lost 3 bases and J lost 4, with 15 bases in between. CDR3 bases: TGTGCCAGTAGTATCGCGGGGATGGGGGGAGAGACCCAGTACTTC. It specifies CASSIAGMGGETQYF.

The rearrangement links TRBV6-2 or TRBV6-3 to TRBJ2-5; D gene unclear. The CDR3 is 16 residues long. CDR1 is MNHEY and CDR2 is SVGEGT in the germline V gene. V lost 4 bases, J lost 2 bases, and 17 bases lay in between. The CDR3 loop reads CASSSPTSFLQETQYF. As DNA, the CDR3 is TGTGCCAGCAGTTCTCCGACCTCCTTTCTACAAGAGACCCAGTACTTC.

Only a few counts were recorded for this clonotype. This chain uses TRBV7-9 with TRBJ1-6; D is undetermined. The V gene's germline CDR1 is SEHNR and CDR2 FQNEAQ (reference sequence). The CDR3 sequence is 12 residues long. V lost 1 base and J lost 11, with 6 bases in between. CDR3 loop: CASSLDITPLHF. CDR3 bases: TGTGCCAGCAGCTTAGATATTACACCCCTCCACTTT. Complete variable domain (other parts from reference TRBV7-9 and TRBJ1-6): DTGVSQNPRHKITKRGQNVTFRCDPISEHNRLYWYRQTLGQGPEFLTYFQNEAQLEKSRLLSDRFSAERPKGSFSTLEIQRTEQGDSAMYLCASSLDITPLHFGNGTRLTVT.

About this clonotype itself: Its ends do not fully match the called genes, so a read error is possible. The chain is built from TRBV7-9 and TRBJ1-4; TRBD1 might be the D (5 bases). The CDR3 contains 15 residues. Germline V gene lookup returns CDR1 SEHNR and CDR2 FQNEAQ (reference sequence). CDR3 in DNA: TGTGCCAGCAGCTTAGCCCCTACCGGACACGAAAAGCTGTTTTTT. Translation gives CASSLAPTGHEKLFF.

This clonotype has more than one count but fewer than ten. Here the CDR3 DNA reads TGTGCCAGCAGTTTCCCTAGACATAACTATGGCTACACCTTC. Amino acids: CASSFPRHNYGYTF. This chain uses TRBV28 with TRBJ1-2, with D unclear. Trimming left V 3 bases short and J 1 base short, with 9 bases between. This CDR3 region has 14 residues. Looked up from germline, CDR1 is MDHEN and CDR2 is SYDVKM.

Comments on this clonotype: As the CDR3 is not closed by the conserved phenylalanine or tryptophan, this likely results from a read error. It is unclear where the CDR3 begins or ends on the DNA, so no DNA is shown, and the CDR3 is as TCRdb lists it. CDR3 sequence: CDSSIRGKPPDQPHQL. This rearrangement joins TRBV19 to TRBJ1-5; no DNA check was done on the table's D call, TRBD1. Germline loops: CDR1 LNHDA, CDR2 SQIVND (reference sequence). The CDR3 has 16 amino acids, counting both end residues.

The sample holds a few counts of this clonotype. The chain recombines TRBV7-6 with TRBJ2-2, with D unresolved. V lost 5 bases and J 7 bases, leaving 8 bases between the germline ends. The CDR3 extends over 12 amino acids. CDR1 is SGHVS and CDR2 is FNYEAQ in the germline V gene. CDR3 DNA sequence: TGTGCCAGCAGCCTAGATGTCGGGGAGCTGTTTTTT. Amino acids: CASSLDVGELFF.

CDR3 DNA sequence: TGTGCCAGCAGTTTATACGTGGCGGGGGGGCCAAAGACCCAGTACTTC. Its protein is CASSLYVAGGPKTQYF. The chain uses TRBV28 and TRBJ2-5, with 9 nucleotides matching TRBD2. V lost 1 base to trimming and J lost 6 bases; unmatched junction nucleotides: 9. This CDR3 contains 16 residues. Germline values: CDR1 MDHEN, CDR2 SYDVKM.

The table lists this clonotype with a few counts. The genes are TRBV19 and TRBJ2-1, with 11 bases lining up with TRBD2. Losses at the gene ends were 1 base for V and 6 bases for J; bases not matched to a gene: 2. The CDR3 sequence is 15 residues long. Germline V CDR1 and CDR2: LNHDA, SQIVND (reference sequence). The CDR3 bases are TGTGCCAGTAGTATAGTTAGCGGGGGGGCCAATGAGCAGTTCTTC. This codes for CASSIVSGGANEQFF.

This clonotype was observed a few times. The rearrangement links TRBV7-9 to TRBJ2-6; possible D gene TRBD1, 5 bases. The V end was cut by 5 bases, the J end by 4 bases, with 12 bases between. CDR3 length: 15 residues. Per the germline V gene, CDR1 is SEHNR and CDR2 is FQNEAQ (reference sequence). CDR3 nucleotides: TGTGCCAGCAGCCACCAGGGTAGAGGGGCCAACGTCCTGACTTTC. Translation: CASSHQGRGANVLTF. Looking up the rest from reference TRBV7-9 and TRBJ2-6 gives the full variable domain: DTGVSQNPRHKITKRGQNVTFRCDPISEHNRLYWYRQTLGQGPEFLTYFQNEAQLEKSRLLSDRFSAERPKGSFSTLEIQRTEQGDSAMYLCASSHQGRGANVLTFGAGSRLTVL.

The V and J genes are TRBV28 and TRBJ1-1; tentatively, D is TRBD1 (5 bases). Trimming removed 2 bases at V and 10 bases at J, with 20 bases between. This CDR3 comprises 15 residues. Germline assignment: CDR1 MDHEN and CDR2 SYDVKM. The chain's CDR3 is CASSLGGTAGRGAFF. The CDR3 region has the DNA TGTGCCAGCAGTTTAGGCGGGACTGCGGGGCGTGGAGCTTTCTTT.

This chain links TRBV28 with TRBJ1-2, with a possible D match to TRBD1 (5 bases). CDR1 is MDHEN, CDR2 SYDVKM, per germline. With 0 bases removed from V and 8 bases from J, the gap between germline ends came to 13 bases. The CDR3 has 14 residues. CDR3 sequence reads: CASSLWTEGKGYTF. The CDR3 DNA reads TGTGCCAGCAGTTTATGGACAGAGGGGAAAGGCTACACCTTC.

The J gene is TRBJ1-1, the V gene TRBV6-1, with a possible D match to TRBD1 (5 bases). CDR3 length: 15 amino acids. Germline V gene lookup returns CDR1 MNHNS and CDR2 SASEGT. Trimming stripped 10 bases from V and 3 bases from J, with 21 bases between. The CDR3 sequence is CAINQGPGGYTEAFF. CDR3 in DNA: TGTGCCATCAATCAGGGCCCCGGCGGTTACACTGAAGCTTTCTTT.

The chain's CDR3 is CASSSTKTYYNEQFF. DNA for the CDR3: TGTGCCAGTAGTAGTACTAAGACTTATTACAATGAGCAGTTCTTC. The chain is built from TRBV19 and TRBJ2-1; D is uncertain. V was pared by 4 bases and J by 4 bases, with 14 bases between. Looked up from germline, CDR1 is LNHDA and CDR2 is SQIVND (reference sequence). The CDR3 is 15 residues long.

This chain connects TRBV5-1 to TRBJ2-2; TRBD2 might be the D (5 bases). The CDR3 sequence is 15 residues long. The germline V and J ends were trimmed by 6 bases and 1 base, with 13 bases remaining between them. Germline CDR1 reads SGHRS; CDR2 reads YFSETQ. CDR3 nucleotide sequence: TGCGCCAGCAACGGGGTCGGCGGGAACACCGGGGAGCTGTTTTTT. Encoded protein: CASNGVGGNTGELFF.

This chain joins TRBV7-2 and TRBJ2-7; D is unresolved. Per the germline V gene, CDR1 is SGHTA and CDR2 is FQGNSA. The CDR3 sequence is 12 residues long. V was trimmed by 3 bases and J by 11 bases, leaving 14 bases between them. Written as DNA, the CDR3 is TGTGCCAGCAGCTTTGGTGGAATATTGGAGTACTTC. It codes for CASSFGGILEYF. Combining the CDR3 with reference TRBV7-2 and TRBJ2-7 gives the whole variable domain GAGVSQSPSNKVTEKGKDVELRCDPISGHTALYWYRQSLGQGLEFLIYFQGNSAPDKSGLPSDRFSAERTGGSVSTLTIQRTQQEDSAVYLCASSFGGILEYFGPGTRLTVT.

This clonotype showed up just once. For the CDR3, the DNA is TGTGCCAGCAGTTTATCGATGCTAGCGGGAGGGCTAGACGAGCAGTACTTC. Translating it yields CASSLSMLAGGLDEQYF. J is TRBJ2-7 and V is TRBV27; TRBD2 matches at 12 bases. Germline V gene lookup returns CDR1 MNHEY and CDR2 SMNVEV (reference sequence). The CDR3 totals 17 residues. V trimming: 0 bases; J trimming: 5 bases; junction bases outside the gene matches: 8.

V usage is TRBV10-3 and J usage is TRBJ2-2; possibly TRBD1 for D (5 bases). The CDR3 has 13 amino acids. Germline CDR1 ENHRY, CDR2 SYGVKD. With 10 bases removed from V and 0 bases from J, the gap between germline ends came to 9 bases. The CDR3, as DNA: TGTGCCACCGACAGTTCGAACACCGGGGAGCTGTTTTTT. Its protein product is CATDSSNTGELFF.

The rearrangement uses TRBV28 and TRBJ2-7, with 9 bases that match TRBD2. CDR1 MDHEN and CDR2 SYDVKM come from the germline V gene. The CDR3 runs 17 residues. J was trimmed by 4 bases and V by 5 bases; bases with no gene match: 15. CDR3 nucleotide sequence: TGTGCCAGCAGTCTCCTAACCTCAGCGGGAGGAAAGTACGAGCAGTACTTC. Its protein product is CASSLLTSAGGKYEQYF.

In this sample, this clonotype turned up a few times. The V gene is TRBV7-6, the J gene TRBJ1-1; the D is unclear. The V end lost 5 bases, the J end lost 0 bases, and 16 bases lay between the germline ends. From germline, CDR1 is SGHVS and CDR2 FNYEAQ. The CDR3 length is 16 residues. The CDR3 here is CASSPRPAILNTEAFF. In DNA form, the CDR3 reads TGTGCCAGCAGCCCACGACCGGCCATCTTGAACACTGAAGCTTTCTTT.

The table lists this clonotype with many counts. This chain connects TRBV7-2 to TRBJ1-5, with a possible D match to TRBD1 (5 bases). Germline CDR1 reads SGHTA; CDR2 reads FQGNSA. Trimming shortened V by 3 bases and J by 11 bases, and 17 bases separated the two germline ends. The CDR3 consists of 14 residues. The CDR3 reads CASSFLGGDGTQHF. For the CDR3, the DNA is TGTGCCAGCAGCTTTCTTGGGGGGGATGGGACCCAGCATTTT. Looking up the rest from reference TRBV7-2 and TRBJ1-5 gives the full variable domain: GAGVSQSPSNKVTEKGKDVELRCDPISGHTALYWYRQSLGQGLEFLIYFQGNSAPDKSGLPSDRFSAERTGGSVSTLTIQRTQQEDSAVYLCASSFLGGDGTQHFGDGTRLSIL.

This clonotype was seen a handful of times. Germline is not matched at one junction end, which may reflect a read error. The chain carries TRBV12-3 or TRBV12-4 and TRBJ2-7; D possibly uses TRBD1 or TRBD2 (5 bases each). The length of the CDR3 is 15 residues. CDR3: CASSPTGPPSNEQYF. The CDR3 nucleotides read TGTGCCAGCAGTCCAACGGGACCGCCCTCCAACGAGCAGTACTTC.

This clonotype occurred a few times. The chain combines TRBV5-1 with TRBJ2-2, with TRBD2 as a possible D gene (5 bases). Per germline, CDR1 SGHRS and CDR2 YFSETQ. The CDR3 has 15 amino acids. The ends were cut back, 4 bases at V and 6 bases at J, with 16 bases in the middle. The DNA for the CDR3 is TGCGCCAGCAGCCCTCGCCTTGAGGGCCCCGGGGAGCTGTTTTTT. Translated, it gives CASSPRLEGPGELFF. Combining the CDR3 with reference TRBV5-1 and TRBJ2-2 gives the whole variable domain KAGVTQTPRYLIKTRGQQVTLSCSPISGHRSVSWYQQTPGQGLQFLFEYFSETQRNKGNFPGRFSGRQFSNSRSEMNVSTLELGDSALYLCASSPRLEGPGELFFGEGSRLTVL.

There are many counts of this clonotype. This chain uses TRBV7-2 with TRBJ2-7; 9 nucleotides align to TRBD2. The CDR3 runs to 14 residues. With 3 bases clipped from V and 2 bases from J, the junction kept 2 bases outside the gene matches. CDR1 is SGHTA and CDR2 is FQGNSA in the germline V gene. The CDR3 loop is CASSLGLATYEQYF. CDR3 nucleotide sequence: TGTGCCAGCAGCTTGGGACTAGCAACCTACGAGCAGTACTTC. The full variable domain, rest sourced from reference TRBV7-2 and TRBJ2-7, is GAGVSQSPSNKVTEKGKDVELRCDPISGHTALYWYRQSLGQGLEFLIYFQGNSAPDKSGLPSDRFSAERTGGSVSTLTIQRTQQEDSAVYLCASSLGLATYEQYFGPGTRLTVT.

This clonotype was seen a few times. The rearrangement links TRBV2 to TRBJ1-1; TRBD1 aligns across 9 bases. Germline loops: CDR1 SNHLY, CDR2 FYNNEI. V was pared by 9 bases and J by 0 bases, with 8 bases of the junction left unmatched. The CDR3 has 15 amino acids. The chain's CDR3 is CASFDRGTMNTEAFF. In DNA form, the CDR3 reads TGTGCCAGTTTCGACAGGGGGACCATGAACACTGAAGCTTTCTTT.

This clonotype showed up just once. This chain joins TRBV5-4 and TRBJ1-1; D gene uncertain. Germline lookup yields CDR1 SGHNT and CDR2 YYREEE (reference sequence). The ends were cut back, 1 base at V and 1 base at J, with 11 bases in the middle. The CDR3 is made up of 15 amino acids. The CDR3 spells CASSLFGERNTEAFF. CDR3 coding DNA: TGTGCCAGCAGCTTGTTTGGGGAAAGGAACACTGAAGCTTTCTTT.

The chain joins TRBV7-3 to TRBJ2-1; D not certain. The CDR3 totals 11 residues. CDR1 is SGHTA, CDR2 FQGTGA, per germline. V lost 4 bases to trimming and J lost 8 bases, with 6 bases between them. The CDR3: CASSSGDEQFF. The CDR3 DNA reads TGTGCCAGCAGCTCGGGTGATGAGCAGTTCTTC. The full variable domain, its missing parts supplied by reference TRBV7-3 and TRBJ2-1, is GAGVSQTPSNKVTEKGKYVELRCDPISGHTALYWYRQSLGQGPEFLIYFQGTGAADDSGLPNDRFFAVRPEGSVSTLKIQRTERGDSAVYLCASSSGDEQFFGPGTRLTVL.